This TCR beta chain was sequenced during a study of blood T cell repertoires in COVID-19 (dated by TCRdb to 2020 to 2022). In terms of the full investigation: Collaborator samples came from the United States, Italy and Spain and covered acute and convalescent phases of COVID-19. The prospective study material was composed of cDNA or gDNA derived from T cells, B-cell-depleted T cells, or PBMCs. Subjects who had been exposed to COVID-19, were actively infected with it, or had recovered from it provided the deeply sampled blood TCRbeta repertoires that made up the dataset. The repertoires were released in a freely available public database meant as a resource for research on the immune response to SARS-CoV-2. Samples came from the ongoing ImmuneRACE study (first 160 participants) plus 1,254 subjects from 6 global collaborators. Nearly every sample came with metadata listing a de-identified subject ID, COVID-19 status, age in years and sex. Where HLA class I and class II types were available, the types were taken from metadata supplied by the sample provider, not from assay-based typing.

Overall study outcomes, separate from this receptor: How much clinical and demographic metadata was included differed by source and by participant, and the metadata was provided uncurated.

This clone was recorded only once. Its target antigen remains unknown. Within one base of it there is no much larger clone, and no base qualities were kept. The collaborating institutions used their own protocols to collect whole blood in K2EDTA tubes. For TCRbeta analysis, collaborators shipped samples in one of three forms: frozen whole blood, isolated PBMCs, or DNA extracted from either of those sample types. The CDR3, from cysteine to phenylalanine, totals 14 residues. The CDR3 DNA has 42 bases and is translated from base 1. V lost 2 bases and J lost 0 bases; the stretch between them is 7 bases long. In the germline V gene (reference sequence), CDR1 corresponds to LGHDT and CDR2 to YNNKEL. TCRbeta CDR3 regions were amplified from genomic DNA by means of the immunoSEQ Assay, a bias-controlled multiplex PCR. In the authors' own workflow: The number of nucleated cells in each sample was estimated from the amplification of reference gene primers within the assay. To quantify the absolute abundance of each unique TCRbeta CDR3 rearrangement, sequence reads were collapsed and filtered. Productive Simpson clonality was computed per sample as the square root of Simpson's diversity index over productive rearrangements. Imported from immuneACCESS, the table was reduced by TCRdb to in-frame sequences with V and J called. These copies leave out some clones; in studies compared against another copy, an unresolved V gene accounts for under half, and the cause of the remainder is not known. That table is the source of V, J and clone size, and D and trimming were worked out from the DNA. A total of about 100,000 clones appear in this sample, 80% of them only once. The ten largest clones take up about an eighth of the sample.

The chain uses TRBV3-1 (or the pseudogene TRBV3-2) and TRBJ1-1; the D segment cannot be called with confidence. This receptor was obtained from a woman in her 70s with acute or convalescent COVID-19. The source material was peripheral blood. The bases read TGTGCCAGCAGCCAACCAACACTGAACACTGAAGCTTTCTTT. Its translation is CASSQPTLNTEAFF.